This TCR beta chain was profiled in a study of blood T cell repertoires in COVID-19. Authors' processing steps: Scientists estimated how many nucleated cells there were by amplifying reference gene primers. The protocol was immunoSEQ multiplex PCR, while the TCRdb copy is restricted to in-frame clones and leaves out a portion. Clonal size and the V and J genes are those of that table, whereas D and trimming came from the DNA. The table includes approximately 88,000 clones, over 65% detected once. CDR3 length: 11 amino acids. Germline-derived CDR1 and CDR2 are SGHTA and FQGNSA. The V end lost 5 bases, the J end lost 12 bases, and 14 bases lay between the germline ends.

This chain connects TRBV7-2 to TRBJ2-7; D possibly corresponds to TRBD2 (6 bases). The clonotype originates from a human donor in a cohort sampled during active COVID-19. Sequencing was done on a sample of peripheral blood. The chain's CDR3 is CASSPQRAVYF. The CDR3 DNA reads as TGTGCCAGCAGCCCACAGCGGGCGGTGTACTTC.